The 11 T cell receptor beta chains below were found in one sample sequenced in a study of blood T cell repertoires in COVID-19. TCRdb keeps only in-frame clones here, not all; method: immunoSEQ multiplex PCR. The sample holds about 140,000 clones, 75% to 85% seen once. The material sequenced was peripheral blood. These receptors were taken from a man in his fifties with acute or convalescent COVID-19.

This clone was recorded only once. The chain has TRBV24-1 and TRBJ2-2; no reliable D call. CDR1 and CDR2 (germline): KGHDR, SFDVKD. This CDR3 is 16 amino acids long. Trimming left V 1 base short and J 5 bases short, with 13 bases between. CDR3 bases: TGTGCCACCAGTGATTTCACGCGCTCAGGTACCGGGGAGCTGTTTTTT. Amino acids: CATSDFTRSGTGELFF.

This sequence joins TRBV7-9 and TRBJ2-7, with D perhaps TRBD1 (5 bases). This CDR3 region has 12 residues. Germline CDR1 reads SEHNR; CDR2 reads FQNEAQ (reference sequence). Trimming took 10 bases from V and 2 from J, leaving 12 bases between them. The CDR3 is CATLTETYEQYF. The CDR3 DNA sequence: TGTGCCACTTTGACAGAAACCTACGAGCAGTACTTC.

The chain carries TRBV4-2 and TRBJ1-6; D is perhaps TRBD1 (6 bases). Trimming removed 5 bases at V and 7 bases at J, with 15 bases between. Germline CDR1 LGHNA, CDR2 YNFKEQ. The CDR3 spans 15 residues. The CDR3 nucleotides are TGTGCCAGCAGCGCACAGACAGGCCTAAATTCACCCCTCCACTTT. The encoded protein is CASSAQTGLNSPLHF.

This rearrangement joins TRBV3-1 (or the pseudogene TRBV3-2) to TRBJ2-1; 8 nucleotides match TRBD2. The CDR3 is 15 amino acids. CDR1 LGHDT and CDR2 YNNKEL come from the germline V gene (reference sequence). The V and J ends lost 4 bases and 2 bases, in that order; junction bases with no gene match: 4. DNA for the CDR3: TGTGCCAGCAGCCTCAGCGGGGGACCCTACAATGAGCAGTTCTTC. Amino acid sequence: CASSLSGGPYNEQFF.

This clone was observed a few times. J is TRBJ2-1 and V is TRBV27; D is perhaps TRBD2 (6 bases). Germline-derived CDR1 and CDR2 are MNHEY and SMNVEV (reference sequence). This CDR3 is built from 13 residues. Trimming stripped 3 bases from V and 8 bases from J, with 11 bases between. CDR3 sequence reads: CASSLGEVDEQFF. The CDR3 DNA reads as TGTGCCAGCAGTTTGGGGGAGGTCGATGAGCAGTTCTTC.

The V gene is TRBV28, the J gene TRBJ2-1, with TRBD1 matching 10 bases. With V trimmed by 6 bases and J by 4 bases, 9 bases remained unmatched. The CDR3 has 16 residues. Germline assignment: CDR1 MDHEN and CDR2 SYDVKM. For the CDR3, the DNA is TGTGCCAGCAGCTCCCCGACAGGGGGCCCTTACAATGAGCAGTTCTTC. Translating it yields CASSSPTGGPYNEQFF.

This chain joins TRBV13 and TRBJ1-1; the D gene is possibly TRBD1 (5 bases). Germline loops: CDR1 PRHDT, CDR2 FYEKMQ (reference sequence). V lost 5 bases and J 1 base, leaving 14 bases between the germline ends. The CDR3 consists of 15 residues. In nucleotides, the CDR3 is TGTGCCAGCAGCAGGGGAGGGGCCCCGAACACTGAAGCTTTCTTT. Translating gives CASSRGGAPNTEAFF. The full variable domain, its missing parts supplied by reference TRBV13 and TRBJ1-1, is AAGVIQSPRHLIKEKRETATLKCYPIPRHDTVYWYQQGPGQDPQFLISFYEKMQSDKGSIPDRFSAQQFSDYHSELNMSSLELGDSALYFCASSRGGAPNTEAFFGQGTRLTVV.

V is TRBV4-2 and J is TRBJ1-5; 7 bases are shared with TRBD1. The CDR3 extends over 15 amino acids. Unmatched junction bases numbered 3, after V lost 0 bases and J lost 4 bases. The V gene's germline CDR1 is LGHNA and CDR2 YNFKEQ. For the CDR3, the DNA is TGTGCCAGCAGCCAAGACCGGGACAGAAATCAGCCCCAGCATTTT. The encoded protein is CASSQDRDRNQPQHF.

In DNA, the CDR3 is TGTGCCAGCAGCCCCCGCGACTCCTCCGAAAACGTCTACGAGCAGTACTTC. Translating gives CASSPRDSSENVYEQYF. The gene calls are TRBV4-2 and TRBJ2-7; no reliable D call. V shed 4 bases and J shed 3 bases, with 22 bases lying between them. The CDR3 loop spans 17 amino acids. Germline-derived CDR1 and CDR2 are LGHNA and YNFKEQ.

The chain recombines TRBV5-1 with TRBJ1-1, with D possibly matching TRBD1 (5 bases). Germline V gene lookup returns CDR1 SGHRS and CDR2 YFSETQ. Trimming took off 0 bases at V and 5 bases at J, with 14 bases between the two ends. The CDR3 totals 15 residues. This chain's CDR3 is CASSLDGGETTEAFF. The DNA of the CDR3 is TGCGCCAGCAGCTTGGATGGGGGGGAAACAACTGAAGCTTTCTTT.

The gene calls are TRBV20-1 and TRBJ1-2; D uncertain. The CDR3 covers 11 residues. CDR1 is DFQATT and CDR2 is SNEGSKA in the germline V gene (reference sequence). V was cut by 1 base and J by 5 bases, with 5 bases left in between. The CDR3 nucleotides read TGCAGTGCTAGAGGGCAGTATGGCTACACCTTC. Protein product: CSARGQYGYTF.